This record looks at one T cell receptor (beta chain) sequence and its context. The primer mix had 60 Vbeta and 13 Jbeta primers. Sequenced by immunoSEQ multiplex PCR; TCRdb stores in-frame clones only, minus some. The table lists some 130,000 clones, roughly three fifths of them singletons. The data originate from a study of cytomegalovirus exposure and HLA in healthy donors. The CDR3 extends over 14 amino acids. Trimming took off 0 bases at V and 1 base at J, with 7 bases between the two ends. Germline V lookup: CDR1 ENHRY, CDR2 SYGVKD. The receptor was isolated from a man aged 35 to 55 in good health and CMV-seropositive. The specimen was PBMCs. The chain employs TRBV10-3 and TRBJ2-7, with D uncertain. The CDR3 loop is CAISESARSYEQYF. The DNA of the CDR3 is TGTGCCATCAGTGAGTCAGCCAGGTCCTACGAGCAGTACTTC.